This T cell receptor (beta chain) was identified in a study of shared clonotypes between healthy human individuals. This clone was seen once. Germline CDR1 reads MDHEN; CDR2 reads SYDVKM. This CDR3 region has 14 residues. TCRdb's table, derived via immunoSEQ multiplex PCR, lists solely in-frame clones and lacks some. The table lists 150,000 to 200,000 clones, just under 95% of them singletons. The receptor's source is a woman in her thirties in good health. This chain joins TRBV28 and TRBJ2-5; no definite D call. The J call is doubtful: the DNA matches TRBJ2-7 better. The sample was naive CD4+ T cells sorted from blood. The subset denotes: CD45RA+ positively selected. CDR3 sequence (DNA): TGTGCCAGCAGCCACCTCTTGAGCGACTACGAGCAGTACTTC. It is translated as CASSHLLSDYEQYF.